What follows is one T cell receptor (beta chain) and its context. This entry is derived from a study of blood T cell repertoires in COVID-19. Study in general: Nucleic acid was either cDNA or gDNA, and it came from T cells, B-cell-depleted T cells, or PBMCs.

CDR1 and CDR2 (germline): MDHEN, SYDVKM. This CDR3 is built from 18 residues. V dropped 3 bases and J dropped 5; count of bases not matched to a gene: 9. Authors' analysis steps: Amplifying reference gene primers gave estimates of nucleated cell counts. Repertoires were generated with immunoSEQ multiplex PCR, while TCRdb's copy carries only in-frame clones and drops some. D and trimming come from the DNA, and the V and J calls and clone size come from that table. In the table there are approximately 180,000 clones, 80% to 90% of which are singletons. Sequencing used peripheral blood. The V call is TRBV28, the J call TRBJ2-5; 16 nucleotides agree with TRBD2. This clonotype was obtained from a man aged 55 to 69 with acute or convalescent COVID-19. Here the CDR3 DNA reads TGTGCCAGCAGTTTCTCCGTACCGGGACTAGCGGGAGGGGAGACCCAGTACTTC. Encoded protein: CASSFSVPGLAGGETQYF.